Shown below are 31 T cell receptor beta chains from a single sample sequenced in a study of blood T cell repertoires in COVID-19. The protocol was immunoSEQ multiplex PCR, while the TCRdb copy is restricted to in-frame clones and leaves out a portion. The data show around 180,000 clones, approximately 73% seen once. The sample consisted of PBMCs or T cells enriched from blood (not recorded which). These receptors all stem from a woman aged 50 to 60 with acute COVID-19.

Only a few counts were recorded for this clone. This chain links TRBV6-5 with TRBJ1-2, with 7 bases matching TRBD1. Germline values: CDR1 MNHEY, CDR2 SVGAGI. The CDR3 spans 15 residues. With V trimmed by 7 bases and J by 8 bases, 16 bases remained unmatched. The CDR3 DNA reads as TGTGCCAGCATGAACGGACAGGACGCCTGGGGGGGCTACACCTTC. Encoded protein: CASMNGQDAWGGYTF.

The chain joins TRBV12-3 or TRBV12-4 to TRBJ2-7; D ambiguous. Deletions cut 0 bases from V and 4 bases from J, with 7 bases between. The CDR3 runs 13 residues. CDR3 region: CASSLAAAYEQYV. The CDR3 DNA follows: TGTGCCAGCAGTTTAGCGGCCGCATACGAGCAGTACGTC.

This clone counts as medium-sized. This chain joins TRBV28 and TRBJ1-2; D is undetermined. The CDR3 is 13 amino acids. Between the trimmed V and J ends, which lost 6 bases and 0 bases, there was a span of 8 bases. Germline CDR1 reads MDHEN; CDR2 reads SYDVKM. The CDR3 DNA follows: TGTGCCAGCAGCTGGTGGCCTAACTATGGCTACACCTTC. It codes for CASSWWPNYGYTF.

The rearrangement links TRBV6-2 or TRBV6-3 to TRBJ1-5; TRBD1 matches at 8 bases. CDR3 length: 15 amino acids. The V gene's germline CDR1 is MNHEY and CDR2 SVGEGT. V lost 4 bases, J lost 7 bases, and 9 bases stayed unmatched. CDR3 DNA: TGTGCCAGCAGTTTGGACAGGGCGGGCGGGCAGCCCCAGCATTTT. This encodes CASSLDRAGGQPQHF.

V is TRBV29-1 and J is TRBJ1-4, with TRBD1 identical over 7 bases. The V and J ends lost 5 bases and 6 bases, in that order; junction bases with no gene match: 6. The CDR3 covers 13 residues. Germline V CDR1 and CDR2: SQVTM, ANQGSEA. The CDR3 sequence: CSVLDREYEKLFF. In nucleotides, the CDR3 is TGCAGCGTTCTAGACAGGGAGTATGAAAAACTGTTTTTT.

In this sample, this clone turned up a few times. This sequence joins TRBV3-1 (or the pseudogene TRBV3-2) and TRBJ2-2; TRBD2 might be the D (6 bases). Germline V gene lookup returns CDR1 LGHDT and CDR2 YNNKEL (reference sequence). The CDR3 is 15 residues long. Trimming took off 3 bases at V and 6 bases at J, with 14 bases between the two ends. The CDR3 DNA reads TGTGCCAGCAGCCAGAGGACTACGGTTTCCGGGGAGCTGTTTTTT. This translates into CASSQRTTVSGELFF.

CDR3 nucleotides: TGTGCCACCAGGGGACTAGTCGCCGGGGAGCTGTTTTTT. Translating it yields CATRGLVAGELFF. The chain has TRBV24-1 and TRBJ2-2, with 8 bases lining up with TRBD2. Germline CDR1 and CDR2: KGHDR and SFDVKD. The CDR3 loop spans 13 amino acids. After removal of 7 bases from V and 6 bases from J, the junction contained 3 bases not matched to a gene.

The chain has TRBV18 and TRBJ1-5, with D tentatively TRBD1 (6 bases). V was shortened by 3 bases and J by 8 bases, with 17 bases between the two germline ends. This CDR3 spans 15 amino acids. From germline, CDR1 is KGHSH and CDR2 LQKENI. The DNA for the CDR3 is TGTGCCAGCTCACCGTCCAGGGGCCGAGGGGAGCCCCAGCATTTT. Its translation is CASSPSRGRGEPQHF.

The chain links TRBV14 to TRBJ1-6, with D unclear. Germline V lookup: CDR1 SGHDN, CDR2 FVKESK. Trimming took 0 bases from V and 6 from J, leaving 18 bases between them. This CDR3 comprises 18 residues. The CDR3 region is CASSQDLGGRPVNSPLHF. CDR3 bases: TGTGCCAGCAGCCAAGACCTAGGAGGGCGGCCTGTTAATTCACCCCTCCACTTT.

The chain couples TRBV3-1 (or the pseudogene TRBV3-2) to TRBJ1-2, with D unresolved. Per the germline V gene, CDR1 is LGHDT and CDR2 is YNNKEL (reference sequence). Between the trimmed V and J ends, which lost 2 bases and 8 bases, there was a span of 15 bases. The length of the CDR3 is 14 residues. For the CDR3, the DNA is TGTGCCAGCAGCCAACCGGGGAGCGTTCCCGGCTACACCTTC. Amino acid sequence: CASSQPGSVPGYTF.

The V and J genes are TRBV9 and TRBJ2-3, with 9 bases fitting TRBD2. The V gene end was trimmed by 3 bases and the J gene end by 5 bases; junction bases not matched to a gene: 10. The CDR3 covers 16 residues. Germline CDR1 and CDR2: SGDLS and YYNGEE. The chain's CDR3 is CASSDHISGGEDTQYF. Written as DNA, the CDR3 is TGTGCCAGCAGCGACCACATTAGCGGGGGAGAAGATACGCAGTATTTT.

CDR3 sequence: CASSPGLGSYTQYF. The DNA for the CDR3 is TGTGCCAGCAGTCCGGGACTAGGGTCTTATACGCAGTATTTT. The V call is TRBV7-2, the J call TRBJ2-3; 8 nucleotides match TRBD2. Germline V gene data show CDR1 as SGHTA and CDR2 as FQGNSA. CDR3 length: 14 residues. Trimming at V came to 6 bases and at J to 7 bases, leaving 9 bases not matched to a gene.

The sample holds one count of this clone. This sequence joins TRBV5-1 and TRBJ2-7, with a weak D call TRBD2 (6 bases). The CDR3 runs 13 residues. Per the germline V gene, CDR1 is SGHRS and CDR2 is YFSETQ. Trimming pared 4 bases from V and 6 bases from J, leaving 14 bases between. Here the CDR3 reads CASSTGLGREQYV. The CDR3 DNA follows: TGCGCCAGCAGCACGGGACTGGGGCGCGAGCAGTACGTC.

The V call is TRBV2, the J call TRBJ1-5, with a weak D call TRBD1 (5 bases). Trimming shortened V by 7 bases and J by 2 bases, and 12 bases separated the two germline ends. Germline V CDR1 and CDR2: SNHLY, FYNNEI. The CDR3 spans 14 residues. In DNA, the CDR3 is TGTGCCAGCATGGTCAGGGAGGGCAATCAGCCCCAGCATTTT. Its protein is CASMVREGNQPQHF.

Only a few counts were recorded for this clone. The J gene is TRBJ1-4, the V gene TRBV28; TRBD1 agrees at 9 bases. The CDR3 runs to 16 residues. Germline lookup yields CDR1 MDHEN and CDR2 SYDVKM. The V segment lost 6 bases and the J segment 0 bases; nucleotides outside the gene matches: 5. The CDR3 loop reads CASRRGQGPTNEKLFF. In DNA, the CDR3 is TGTGCCAGCAGACGCGGACAGGGGCCAACTAATGAAAAACTGTTTTTT. Full variable domain (missing parts from reference TRBV28 and TRBJ1-4): DVKVTQSSRYLVKRTGEKVFLECVQDMDHENMFWYRQDPGLGLRLIYFSYDVKMKEKGDIPEGYSVSREKKERFSLILESASTNQTSMYLCASRRGQGPTNEKLFFGSGTQLSVL.

The chain carries TRBV5-1 and TRBJ1-2; 7 bases map to TRBD1. This CDR3 has 16 residues. Germline loops: CDR1 SGHRS, CDR2 YFSETQ. After removal of 0 bases from V and 5 bases from J, the junction contained 10 bases not matched to a gene. CDR3 region: CASSLGDSTMLYGYTF. In DNA form, the CDR3 reads TGCGCCAGCAGCTTGGGGGACAGCACGATGCTGTATGGCTACACCTTC.

This clone came up once. The chain joins TRBV28 to TRBJ1-2, with 11 bases fitting TRBD1. J was trimmed by 7 bases and V by 6 bases; bases with no gene match: 4. CDR1 and CDR2 from the germline V gene are MDHEN and SYDVKM. There are 13 residues in the CDR3. CDR3 protein: CASRVGTGGGYTF. The CDR3 bases are TGTGCCAGCAGGGTCGGGACAGGGGGTGGCTACACCTTC.

This clone was recorded once. The V call is TRBV7-2, the J call TRBJ2-5; TRBD2 is a possible D gene (6 bases). Germline CDR1 SGHTA, CDR2 FQGNSA. The CDR3 is 18 amino acids. The ends were cut back, 2 bases at V and 4 bases at J, with 23 bases in the middle. The CDR3 protein is CASSLKIPRAGFGETQYF. The CDR3 DNA follows: TGTGCCAGCAGCTTAAAAATTCCCCGGGCGGGGTTCGGAGAGACCCAGTACTTC.

The chain joins TRBV6-2 or TRBV6-3 to TRBJ1-2; 8 bases agree with TRBD1. CDR3 size: 16 residues. The trim removed 4 bases at V and 5 bases at J, leaving 12 bases unmatched. Germline V gene sequence: CDR1 MNHEY, CDR2 SVGEGT. CDR3 coding DNA: TGTGCCAGCAGTTCCCCCGGGGACAGGATTAGTTATGGCTACACCTTC. As protein: CASSSPGDRISYGYTF.

V is TRBV7-2 and J is TRBJ1-6, with D uncertain. The CDR3 totals 13 residues. The germline V and J ends were trimmed by 4 bases and 13 bases, with 14 bases remaining between them. Germline values: CDR1 SGHTA, CDR2 FQGNSA. CDR3 sequence (DNA): TGTGCCAGCAGCTCCCCGGGGTCGCGTCCCCTCCACTTT. It yields the protein CASSSPGSRPLHF.

The chain has TRBV28 and TRBJ1-2, with TRBD1 matching over 9 bases. The CDR3 spans 14 residues. Germline CDR1 MDHEN, CDR2 SYDVKM. The V and J ends lost 5 bases and 2 bases, in that order; junction bases with no gene match: 3. Here the CDR3 DNA reads TGTGCCAGCAGTCAAGACAGGGGGAACTATGGCTACACCTTC. Translated, it gives CASSQDRGNYGYTF.

The chain combines TRBV2 with TRBJ2-1; 8 positions match TRBD2. Per germline, CDR1 SNHLY and CDR2 FYNNEI. V shed 7 bases and J 1 base; nucleotides not matched to a gene: 9. The CDR3 covers 16 residues. The CDR3 loop is CASNLNGGASYNEQFF. The CDR3 DNA reads TGTGCCAGCAACCTTAACGGGGGGGCTTCCTACAATGAGCAGTTCTTC.

This rearrangement joins TRBV19 to TRBJ1-5, with 9 bases aligning to TRBD1. CDR1 and CDR2 from the germline V gene are LNHDA and SQIVND (reference sequence). The CDR3 runs 16 residues. The trim removed 6 bases at V and 3 bases at J, leaving 9 bases unmatched. CDR3 region: CASRTLTGGYNQPQHF. Written as DNA, the CDR3 is TGTGCCAGTAGGACCCTAACAGGGGGCTACAATCAGCCCCAGCATTTT.

The chain joins TRBV6-5 to TRBJ2-7; 7 positions agree with TRBD2. The CDR3 loop spans 12 amino acids. With 11 bases clipped from V and 3 bases from J, the junction kept 7 bases outside the gene matches. Germline values: CDR1 MNHEY, CDR2 SVGAGI. The CDR3 nucleotides read TGTGCCTCCCAAGGGAGGGGCTACGAGCAGTACGTC. It translates to CASQGRGYEQYV.

The DNA for the CDR3 is TGTGCCAGCAGCCAAGAGGGGAGAGGGATCGATGAGCAGTTCTTC. Protein: CASSQEGRGIDEQFF. J is TRBJ2-1 and V is TRBV3-1 (or the pseudogene TRBV3-2); D possibly corresponds to TRBD2 (5 bases). CDR3 size: 15 residues. CDR1 is LGHDT and CDR2 is YNNKEL in the germline V gene (reference sequence). Trimming stripped 0 bases from V and 8 bases from J, with 14 bases between.

The V call is TRBV18, the J call TRBJ2-7; D is perhaps TRBD1 (6 bases). The V gene's germline CDR1 is KGHSH and CDR2 LQKENI. Trimming stripped 3 bases from V and 13 bases from J, with 16 bases between. This CDR3 has 12 amino acids. CDR3 nucleotides: TGTGCCAGCTCACCCGTACAGGGTCCCCTTTACGTC. It encodes CASSPVQGPLYV.

The chain links TRBV7-8 to TRBJ1-6; D remains unclear. The CDR3 extends over 17 amino acids. The V and J ends lost 1 base and 7 bases respectively, with 17 bases between them. CDR1 is SGHVS, CDR2 FQNEAQ, per germline. This chain's CDR3 is CASSLVRLPGRNSPLHF. In nucleotides, the CDR3 is TGTGCCAGCAGCTTAGTCCGATTGCCGGGGAGGAATTCACCCCTCCACTTT.

This clone was seen more than once but under ten times. V is TRBV27 and J is TRBJ2-1; TRBD1 matches 11 bases. The CDR3 runs to 14 residues. Germline V lookup: CDR1 MNHEY, CDR2 SMNVEV (reference sequence). Unmatched junction bases numbered 1, after V lost 3 bases and J lost 6 bases. As DNA, the CDR3 is TGTGCCAGCAGTTTGGGACAGGGGGTCAATGAGCAGTTCTTC. This codes for CASSLGQGVNEQFF.

The rearrangement links TRBV28 to TRBJ1-4; no clear D gene. Germline values: CDR1 MDHEN, CDR2 SYDVKM. V lost 2 bases to trimming and J lost 5 bases, with 9 bases between them. This CDR3 region has 14 residues. The CDR3 coding sequence is TGTGCCAGCAGTTTAATTCAGTCCAATGAAAAACTGTTTTTT. It yields the protein CASSLIQSNEKLFF.

The chain employs TRBV28 and TRBJ2-3, with D maybe TRBD2 (6 bases). Trimming cost V 3 bases and J 7 bases, with 20 bases left between them. CDR3 size: 16 residues. The germline CDR1 and CDR2 sequences are MDHEN and SYDVKM. The CDR3 DNA reads as TGTGCCAGCAGTTTTATTGGCGGGGTCGATCACAATACGCAGTATTTT. The encoded protein is CASSFIGGVDHNTQYF.

This chain connects TRBV6-1 to TRBJ1-3; 7 bases agree with TRBD1. The CDR3 has 14 residues. Losses at the gene ends were 2 bases for V and 7 bases for J; bases not matched to a gene: 5. Germline V gene sequence: CDR1 MNHNS, CDR2 SASEGT. CDR3 sequence (DNA): TGTGCCAGCAGTGAAAGTGGGACAGCGAACACCATATATTTT. It specifies CASSESGTANTIYF.